This T cell receptor beta chain derives from a study of T cell responses to AZD1222 COVID-19 vaccine. Overall study results and limits: Unmutated regions of variants are reportedly targeted by nearly half of spike-specific TCRs. Distributed over spike, vaccine-associated CD4 TCRs predominated at 160-218 and 743-854.

Notes on this clone: Antigen specificity is unknown.

Second-dose groups at about 4 or about 12 weeks were pooled. Using immunoSEQ multiplex PCR, the repertoire was profiled, and TCRdb retains in-frame clones only, with some absent. This table holds over 100,000 clones, approximately 90% found once. With 9 bases clipped from V and 2 bases from J, the junction kept 15 bases outside the gene matches. The V gene's germline CDR1 is SGDLS and CDR2 YYNGEE. The CDR3 is made up of 16 amino acids. This TCR came from an adult who received the AZD1222 COVID-19 vaccine. The chain carries TRBV9 and TRBJ2-3; 7 bases match TRBD2. The sample here was peripheral blood, taken 28 days after the second AZD1222 dose. In DNA, the CDR3 is TGTGCCACGTCAGCAAGGGAGGGAGATTCCACAGATACGCAGTATTTT. It yields the protein CATSAREGDSTDTQYF.